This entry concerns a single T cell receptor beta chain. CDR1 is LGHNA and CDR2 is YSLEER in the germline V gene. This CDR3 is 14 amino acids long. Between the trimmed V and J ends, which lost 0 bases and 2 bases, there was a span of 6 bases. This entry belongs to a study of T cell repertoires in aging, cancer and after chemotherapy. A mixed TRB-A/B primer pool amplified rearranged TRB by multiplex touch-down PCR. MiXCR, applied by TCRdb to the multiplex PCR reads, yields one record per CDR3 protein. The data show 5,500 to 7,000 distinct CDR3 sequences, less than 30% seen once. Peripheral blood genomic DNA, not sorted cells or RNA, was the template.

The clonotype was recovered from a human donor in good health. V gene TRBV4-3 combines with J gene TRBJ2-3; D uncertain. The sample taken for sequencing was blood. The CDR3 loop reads CASSQDVLTDTQYF. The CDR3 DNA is TGCGCCAGCAGCCAAGATGTCCTCACAGATACGCAGTATTTT.